This TCR beta chain was observed in a study of T cells in Graves' hyperthyroidism and ophthalmopathy. RNA transcripts yielded amplified TCR beta CDR3 regions. TCR CDR3 regions were first amplified by RT-PCR with HTBI primers. In TCRdb, the multiplex PCR reads were re-called with MiXCR into one record per CDR3 protein. The profile shows a few hundred thousand distinct CDR3 sequences, approximately 23% of them singletons. The V and J ends lost 5 bases and 6 bases respectively, with 14 bases between them. The germline gives CDR1 DFQATT, CDR2 SNEGSKA (reference sequence). This CDR3 is built from 12 residues.

The genes are TRBV20-1 and TRBJ2-7, with unresolved D. The sequenced sample was blood. This receptor was identified in a woman aged 70 to 79 with Graves' ophthalmopathy. The CDR3 sequence: CSAPATGSEQYF. The CDR3 DNA is TGCAGTGCTCCCGCAACTGGTAGCGAGCAGTACTTC.